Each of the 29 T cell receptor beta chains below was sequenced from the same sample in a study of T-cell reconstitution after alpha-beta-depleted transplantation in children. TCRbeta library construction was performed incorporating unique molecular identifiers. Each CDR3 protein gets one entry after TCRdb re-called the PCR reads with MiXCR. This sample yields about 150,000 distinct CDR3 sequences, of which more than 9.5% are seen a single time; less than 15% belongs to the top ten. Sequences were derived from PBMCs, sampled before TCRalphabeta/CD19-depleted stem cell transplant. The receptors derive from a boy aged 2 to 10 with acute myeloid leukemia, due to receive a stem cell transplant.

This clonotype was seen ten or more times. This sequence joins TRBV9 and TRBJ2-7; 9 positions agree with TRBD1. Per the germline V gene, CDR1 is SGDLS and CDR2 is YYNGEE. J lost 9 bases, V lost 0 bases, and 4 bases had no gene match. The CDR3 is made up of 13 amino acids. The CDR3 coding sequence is TGTGCCAGCAGCGTAGCCGGGACAGGGCCGCAGTACTTC. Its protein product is CASSVAGTGPQYF.

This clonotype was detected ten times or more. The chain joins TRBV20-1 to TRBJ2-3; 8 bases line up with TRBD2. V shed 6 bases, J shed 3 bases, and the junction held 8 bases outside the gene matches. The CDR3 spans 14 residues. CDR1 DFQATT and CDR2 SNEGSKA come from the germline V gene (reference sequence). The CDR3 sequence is CSAKLAERTDTQYF. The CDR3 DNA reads TGCAGTGCCAAACTAGCGGAACGGACAGATACGCAGTATTTT.

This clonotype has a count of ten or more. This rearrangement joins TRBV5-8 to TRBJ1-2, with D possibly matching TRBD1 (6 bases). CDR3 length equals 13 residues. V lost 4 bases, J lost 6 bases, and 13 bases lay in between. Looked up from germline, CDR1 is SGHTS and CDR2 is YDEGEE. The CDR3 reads CASSPGGANGYTF. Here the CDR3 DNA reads TGTGCCAGCAGCCCGGGGGGCGCCAATGGCTACACCTTC.

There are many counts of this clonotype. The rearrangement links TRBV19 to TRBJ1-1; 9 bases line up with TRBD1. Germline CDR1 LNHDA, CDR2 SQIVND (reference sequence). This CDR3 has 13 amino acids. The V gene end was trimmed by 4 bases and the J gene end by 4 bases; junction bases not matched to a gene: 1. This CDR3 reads CASSNRGLTEAFF. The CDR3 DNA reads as TGTGCCAGTAGTAACAGGGGGCTCACTGAAGCTTTCTTT. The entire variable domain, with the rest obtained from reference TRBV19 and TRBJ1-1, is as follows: DGGITQSPKYLFRKEGQNVTLSCEQNLNHDAMYWYRQDPGQGLRLIYYSQIVNDFQKGDIAEGYSVSREKKESFPLTVTSAQKNPTAFYLCASSNRGLTEAFFGQGTRLTVV.

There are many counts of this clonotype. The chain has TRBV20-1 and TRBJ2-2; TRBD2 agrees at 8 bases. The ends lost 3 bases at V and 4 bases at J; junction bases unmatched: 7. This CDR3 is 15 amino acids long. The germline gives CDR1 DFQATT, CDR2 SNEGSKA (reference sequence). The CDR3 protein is CSARSGSGVTGELFF. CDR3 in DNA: TGCAGTGCTAGGAGTGGTAGCGGGGTCACCGGGGAGCTGTTTTTT.

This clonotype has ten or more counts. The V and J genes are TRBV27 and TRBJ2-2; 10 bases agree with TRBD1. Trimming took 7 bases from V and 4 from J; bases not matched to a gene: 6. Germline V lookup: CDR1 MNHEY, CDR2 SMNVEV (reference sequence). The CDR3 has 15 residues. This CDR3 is CASIGRDRGTGELFF. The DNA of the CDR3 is TGTGCCAGCATCGGCAGGGACAGGGGCACCGGGGAGCTGTTTTTT.

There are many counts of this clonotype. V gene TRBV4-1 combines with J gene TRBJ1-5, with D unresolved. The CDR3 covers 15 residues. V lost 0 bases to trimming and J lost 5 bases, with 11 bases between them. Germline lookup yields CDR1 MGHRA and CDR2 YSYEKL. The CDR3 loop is CASSQEGIGDQPQHF. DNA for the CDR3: TGCGCCAGCAGCCAAGAAGGGATTGGAGATCAGCCCCAGCATTTT.

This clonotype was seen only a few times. CDR3 residues: CASSLRTVGSDTQYF. The CDR3 nucleotides read TGCGCCAGCAGCCTAAGGACCGTTGGTTCAGATACGCAGTATTTT. V gene TRBV5-1 combines with J gene TRBJ2-3; no definite D call. This CDR3 has 15 amino acids. CDR1 and CDR2 from the germline V gene are SGHRS and YFSETQ. V was pared by 4 bases and J by 4 bases, with 16 bases between.

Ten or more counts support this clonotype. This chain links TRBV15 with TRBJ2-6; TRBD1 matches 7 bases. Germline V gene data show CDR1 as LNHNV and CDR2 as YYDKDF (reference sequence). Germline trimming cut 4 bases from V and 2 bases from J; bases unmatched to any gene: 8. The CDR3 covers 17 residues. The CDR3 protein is CATSKLTGSTGANVLTF. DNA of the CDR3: TGTGCCACCAGCAAACTGACAGGGTCGACTGGGGCCAACGTCCTGACTTTC.

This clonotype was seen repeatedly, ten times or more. The CDR3, as DNA: TGTGCCAGCAGCTTAGAAAAACCGGGACAGGGAATTTATGGCTACACCTTC. Translated: CASSLEKPGQGIYGYTF. This rearrangement joins TRBV11-3 to TRBJ1-2; 9 bases map to TRBD1. The CDR3 has 17 amino acids. The germline V gene encodes CDR1 SGHNT and CDR2 YENEEA. J gave up 5 bases and V 0 bases, and 10 bases lay outside the gene matches.

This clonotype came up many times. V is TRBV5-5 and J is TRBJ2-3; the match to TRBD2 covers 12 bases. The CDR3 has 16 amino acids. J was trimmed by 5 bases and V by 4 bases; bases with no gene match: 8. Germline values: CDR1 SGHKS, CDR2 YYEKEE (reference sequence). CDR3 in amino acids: CASSGRTSGIGDTQYF. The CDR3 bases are TGTGCCAGCAGCGGGAGGACTAGCGGGATCGGAGATACGCAGTATTTT.

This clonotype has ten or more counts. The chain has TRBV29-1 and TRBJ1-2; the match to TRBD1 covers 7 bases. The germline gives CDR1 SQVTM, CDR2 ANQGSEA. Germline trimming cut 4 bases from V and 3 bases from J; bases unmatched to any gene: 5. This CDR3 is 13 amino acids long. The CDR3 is CSVGTGTDYGYTF. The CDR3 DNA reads TGCAGCGTTGGTACTGGGACAGACTATGGCTACACCTTC.

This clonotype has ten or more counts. CDR3 amino acids: CASREVYSAKNIQYF. The CDR3 DNA reads TGCGCCAGCCGAGAGGTTTACTCGGCCAAAAACATTCAGTACTTC. The chain recombines TRBV5-1 with TRBJ2-4; D remains ambiguous. In germline, CDR1 is SGHRS, CDR2 YFSETQ. The germline V and J ends were trimmed by 7 bases and 1 base, with 15 bases remaining between them. This CDR3 has 15 amino acids.

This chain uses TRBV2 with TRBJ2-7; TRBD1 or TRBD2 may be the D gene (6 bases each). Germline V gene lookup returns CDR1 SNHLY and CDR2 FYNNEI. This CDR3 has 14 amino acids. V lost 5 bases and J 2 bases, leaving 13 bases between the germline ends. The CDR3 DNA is TGTGCCAGCAGTAAACGAGGGGGGCCCTACGAGCAGTACGTC. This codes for CASSKRGGPYEQYV.

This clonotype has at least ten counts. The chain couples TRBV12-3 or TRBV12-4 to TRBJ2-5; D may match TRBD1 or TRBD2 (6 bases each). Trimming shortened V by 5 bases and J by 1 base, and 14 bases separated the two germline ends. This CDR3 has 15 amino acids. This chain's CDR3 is CASSPDPGAQETQYF. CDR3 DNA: TGTGCCAGCAGTCCGGATCCGGGGGCCCAAGAGACCCAGTACTTC.

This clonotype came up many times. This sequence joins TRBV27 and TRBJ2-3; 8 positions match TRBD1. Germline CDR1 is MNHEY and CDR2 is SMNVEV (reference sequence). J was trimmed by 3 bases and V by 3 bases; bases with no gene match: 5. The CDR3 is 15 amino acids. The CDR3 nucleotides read TGTGCCAGCAGTTTGTATGACAGGGGTACAGATACGCAGTATTTT. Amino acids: CASSLYDRGTDTQYF.

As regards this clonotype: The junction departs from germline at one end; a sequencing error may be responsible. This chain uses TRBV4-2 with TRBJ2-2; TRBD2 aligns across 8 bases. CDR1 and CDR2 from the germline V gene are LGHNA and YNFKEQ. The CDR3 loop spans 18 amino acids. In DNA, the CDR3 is TGTGCCAGGAGCCCCGGGGGGCGGGGGGCGACGAACACCGGGGAGCTGTTTTTT. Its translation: CARSPGGRGATNTGELFF.

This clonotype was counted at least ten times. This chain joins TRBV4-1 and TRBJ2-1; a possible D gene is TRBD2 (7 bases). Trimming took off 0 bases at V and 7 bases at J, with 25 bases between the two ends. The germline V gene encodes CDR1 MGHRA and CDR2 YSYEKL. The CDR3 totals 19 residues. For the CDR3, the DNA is TGCGCCAGCAGCCAAGAAATGGGTGTCGCGTTGGGAGGGGGGAATGAGCAGTTCTTC. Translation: CASSQEMGVALGGGNEQFF.

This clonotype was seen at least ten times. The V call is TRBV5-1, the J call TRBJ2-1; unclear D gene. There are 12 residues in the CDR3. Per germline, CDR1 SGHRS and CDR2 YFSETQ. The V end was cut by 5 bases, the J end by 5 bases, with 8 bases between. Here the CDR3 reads CASRLLDNEQFF. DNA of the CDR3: TGCGCCAGCAGACTTCTCGACAATGAGCAGTTCTTC.

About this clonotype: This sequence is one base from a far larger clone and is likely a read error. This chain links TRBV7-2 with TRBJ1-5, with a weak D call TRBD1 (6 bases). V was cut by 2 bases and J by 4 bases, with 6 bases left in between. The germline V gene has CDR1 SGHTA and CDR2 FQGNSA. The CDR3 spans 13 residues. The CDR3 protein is CASSLRGNQPQHF. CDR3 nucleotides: TGTGCCAGCAGCTTAAGGGGGAATCAGCCCCAGCATTTT.

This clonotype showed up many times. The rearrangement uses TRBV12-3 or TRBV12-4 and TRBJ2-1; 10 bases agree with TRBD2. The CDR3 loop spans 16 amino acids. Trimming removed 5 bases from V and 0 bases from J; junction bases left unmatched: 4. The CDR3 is CASSPVAGGSYNEQFF. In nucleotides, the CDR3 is TGTGCCAGCAGTCCGGTAGCGGGGGGCTCCTACAATGAGCAGTTCTTC.

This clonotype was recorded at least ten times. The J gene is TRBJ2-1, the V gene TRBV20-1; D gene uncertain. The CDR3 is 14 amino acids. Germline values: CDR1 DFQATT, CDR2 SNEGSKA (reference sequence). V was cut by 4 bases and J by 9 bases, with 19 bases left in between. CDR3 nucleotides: TGCAGTGCTATACCTCCCGGCACAATTGGTGAGCAGTTCTTC. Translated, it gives CSAIPPGTIGEQFF.

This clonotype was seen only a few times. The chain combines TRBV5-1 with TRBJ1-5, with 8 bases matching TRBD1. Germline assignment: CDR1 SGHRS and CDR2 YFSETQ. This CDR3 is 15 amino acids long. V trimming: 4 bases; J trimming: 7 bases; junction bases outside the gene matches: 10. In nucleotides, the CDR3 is TGCGCCAGCAGCCCGACGGGACAGGATGGGCAGCCCCAGCATTTT. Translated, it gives CASSPTGQDGQPQHF.

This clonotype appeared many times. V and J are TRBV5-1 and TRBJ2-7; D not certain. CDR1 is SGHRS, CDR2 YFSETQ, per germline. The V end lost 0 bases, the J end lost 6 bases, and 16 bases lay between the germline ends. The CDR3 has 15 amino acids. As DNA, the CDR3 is TGCGCCAGCAGCTTGGGCAGCTGGCGGTGGCGCGAGCAGTACTTC. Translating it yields CASSLGSWRWREQYF. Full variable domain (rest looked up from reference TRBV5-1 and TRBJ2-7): KAGVTQTPRYLIKTRGQQVTLSCSPISGHRSVSWYQQTPGQGLQFLFEYFSETQRNKGNFPGRFSGRQFSNSRSEMNVSTLELGDSALYLCASSLGSWRWREQYFGPGTRLTVT.

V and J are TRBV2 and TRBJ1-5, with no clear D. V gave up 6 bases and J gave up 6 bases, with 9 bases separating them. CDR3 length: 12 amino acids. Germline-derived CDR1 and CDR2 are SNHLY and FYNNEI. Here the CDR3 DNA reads TGTGCCAGCAGGGGTGTCGGTCAGCCCCAGCATTTT. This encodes CASRGVGQPQHF.

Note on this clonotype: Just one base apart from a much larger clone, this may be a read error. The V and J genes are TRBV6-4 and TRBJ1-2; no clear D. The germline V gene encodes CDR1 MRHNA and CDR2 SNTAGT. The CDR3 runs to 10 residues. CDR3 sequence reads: CASSRGRSIF. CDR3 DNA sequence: TGTGCCAGCAGCCGAGGGAGGTCTATCTTC.

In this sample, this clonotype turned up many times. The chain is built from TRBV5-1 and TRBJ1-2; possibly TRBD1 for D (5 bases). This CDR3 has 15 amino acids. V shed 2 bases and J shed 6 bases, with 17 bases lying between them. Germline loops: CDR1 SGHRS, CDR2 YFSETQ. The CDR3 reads CASSFLTGAADGYTF. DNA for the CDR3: TGCGCCAGCAGCTTCCTAACCGGGGCCGCCGATGGCTACACCTTC.

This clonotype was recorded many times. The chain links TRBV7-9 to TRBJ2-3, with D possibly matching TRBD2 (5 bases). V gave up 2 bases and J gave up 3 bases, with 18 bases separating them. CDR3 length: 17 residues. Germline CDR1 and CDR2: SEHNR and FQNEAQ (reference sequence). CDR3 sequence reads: CASSLTTWAGPTDTQYF. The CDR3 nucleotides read TGTGCCAGCAGCTTAACGACTTGGGCGGGCCCAACAGATACGCAGTATTTT.

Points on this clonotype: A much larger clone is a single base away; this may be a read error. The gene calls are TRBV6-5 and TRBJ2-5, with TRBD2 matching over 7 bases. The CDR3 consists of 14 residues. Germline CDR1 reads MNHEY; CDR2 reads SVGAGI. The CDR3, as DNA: TGTGCCAGCAGTTACTCCAGCGGGCGGGAGACCCACTACTTC. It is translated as CASSYSSGRETHYF.